Below, 16 T cell receptor beta chains from the same sample are listed, as sequenced in a study of cytomegalovirus exposure and HLA in healthy donors (dated by TCRdb to the late 2010s). Library preparation was by the immunoSEQ multiplex PCR assay. For the multiplex PCR, a mixture combining 60 forward primers for TCR Vbeta segments and 13 reverse primers for TCR Jbeta segments was used. TCRdb obtained this table from immuneACCESS and retained in-frame rearrangements with V and J assigned. These tables miss some clones; where compared with another copy, unresolved V genes account for less than half of the shortfall, and the remainder is unexplained. This sample holds some 150,000 clones; around 66% were observed only once. The ten biggest clones cover roughly 3.1% of the sample. Input material: PBMCs. These receptors were obtained from a woman in her 30s in good health and CMV-seropositive.

V gene TRBV6-5 combines with J gene TRBJ1-3; D gene unclear. This CDR3 is 16 amino acids long. V lost 2 bases and J 0 bases, leaving 11 bases between the germline ends. In germline, CDR1 is MNHEY, CDR2 SVGAGI. The CDR3 protein is CASSYGGALSGNTIYF. CDR3 nucleotides: TGTGCCAGCAGTTACGGTGGAGCCCTCTCTGGAAACACCATATATTTT.

This clone is a singleton in its sample. The chain carries TRBV4-2 and TRBJ1-1, with D perhaps matching TRBD1 (5 bases). The germline CDR1 and CDR2 sequences are LGHNA and YNFKEQ. The CDR3 contains 15 residues. V was pared by 1 base and J by 3 bases, with 12 bases between. CDR3 sequence (DNA): TGTGCCAGCAGCCAAGTGTCCGGGGGGTACACTGAAGCTTTCTTT. Protein: CASSQVSGGYTEAFF.

This clone showed up just a few times. This sequence joins TRBV6-6 and TRBJ2-1; 10 nucleotides agree with TRBD2. Losses at the gene ends were 2 bases for V and 2 bases for J; bases not matched to a gene: 0. CDR1 and CDR2 (germline): MNHNY, SVGAGI (reference sequence). The CDR3 has 15 residues. The CDR3 bases are TGTGCCAGCAGTTACGGACTAGCGGCCTACAATGAGCAGTTCTTC. Its protein is CASSYGLAAYNEQFF.

This clone was found a few times. The rearrangement links TRBV6-1 to TRBJ2-1; tentative D call: TRBD2 (6 bases). This CDR3 region has 14 residues. The germline V gene encodes CDR1 MNHNS and CDR2 SASEGT. The ends were cut back, 8 bases at V and 8 bases at J, with 19 bases in the middle. The CDR3 nucleotides are TGTGCCAGCCGGACCGGGGGAGTCCCTGATGAGCAGTTCTTC. Residues: CASRTGGVPDEQFF.

This clone was seen a handful of times. The rearrangement links TRBV5-4 to TRBJ2-3; 8 bases are a match to TRBD2. CDR1 is SGHNT, CDR2 YYREEE, per germline (reference sequence). The CDR3 consists of 15 residues. Trimming took 2 bases from V and 5 from J; bases not matched to a gene: 7. CDR3 sequence: CASSLTGGRKDTQYF. The CDR3 DNA sequence: TGTGCCAGCAGCTTAACGGGGGGGCGGAAAGATACGCAGTATTTT.

Note on this clone: In the same sample, other DNA sequences code for this CDR3. J is TRBJ2-7 and V is TRBV10-2, with TRBD2 matching 8 bases. The V segment lost 10 bases and the J segment 3 bases; nucleotides outside the gene matches: 5. The CDR3 length is 12 residues. In germline, CDR1 is WSHSY, CDR2 SAAADI. This CDR3 is CATRGGSYEQYF. The DNA of the CDR3 is TGCGCCACCCGCGGGGGGAGCTACGAGCAGTACTTC.

The chain carries TRBV30 and TRBJ2-1, with D perhaps matching TRBD2 (5 bases). Germline V gene sequence: CDR1 GTSNPN, CDR2 SVGIG (reference sequence). V lost 0 bases and J 4 bases, leaving 7 bases between the germline ends. The CDR3 covers 13 residues. The CDR3 DNA reads TGTGCCTGGAGTGTCGGGGAGTACAATGAGCAGTTCTTC. Its protein is CAWSVGEYNEQFF.

The rearrangement joins TRBV2 to TRBJ1-1; 9 bases map to TRBD1. V lost 8 bases to trimming and J lost 3 bases; unmatched junction nucleotides: 4. This CDR3 is 13 amino acids long. Per the germline V gene, CDR1 is SNHLY and CDR2 is FYNNEI. In DNA, the CDR3 is TGTGCCAGCGAAAGGACAGGGGACACTGAAGCTTTCTTT. This gives the protein CASERTGDTEAFF. The full variable domain, with the rest looked up from reference TRBV2 and TRBJ1-1, is EPEVTQTPSHQVTQMGQEVILRCVPISNHLYFYWYRQILGQKVEFLVSFYNNEISEKSEIFDDQFSVERPDGSNFTLKIRSTKLEDSAMYFCASERTGDTEAFFGQGTRLTVV.

Comment on this clone: Other DNA sequences from this sample encode an identical CDR3 as well. The CDR3 bases are TGCGCCAGCAGCTTGGCCGGGAACACTGAAGCTTTCTTT. This encodes CASSLAGNTEAFF. The genes are TRBV5-1 and TRBJ1-1; D uncertain. Trimming pared 0 bases from V and 1 base from J, leaving 4 bases between. The CDR3 is made up of 13 amino acids. The germline gives CDR1 SGHRS, CDR2 YFSETQ.

The V call is TRBV5-6, the J call TRBJ2-7; 8 nucleotides agree with TRBD2. After removal of 2 bases from V and 6 bases from J, the junction contained 1 base not matched to a gene. From germline, CDR1 is SGHDT and CDR2 YYEEEE. The CDR3 is 12 amino acids. The CDR3 region is CASSLGTSEQYF. The DNA of the CDR3 is TGTGCCAGCAGCTTAGGGACTAGCGAGCAGTACTTC.

This clone was seen more than once but under ten times. This sequence joins TRBV7-6 and TRBJ1-3; possible D gene TRBD1, 6 bases. This CDR3 spans 16 amino acids. V gave up 3 bases and J gave up 0 bases, with 12 bases separating them. Germline V lookup: CDR1 SGHVS, CDR2 FNYEAQ. CDR3 nucleotides: TGTGCCAGCAGCTTGGACGACAGGACCTCTGGAAACACCATATATTTT. Protein product: CASSLDDRTSGNTIYF.

This clone was seen a handful of times. This sequence joins TRBV5-4 and TRBJ2-7, with 12 bases aligning to TRBD1. Germline assignment: CDR1 SGHNT and CDR2 YYREEE (reference sequence). The CDR3 covers 17 residues. V gave up 0 bases and J gave up 10 bases; unmatched junction bases: 14. For the CDR3, the DNA is TGTGCCAGCAGCTTGGGCGGGGGACAGGGGGCGCTTGCAGTCCAGTACTTC. As protein: CASSLGGGQGALAVQYF.

This clone was counted once. V gene TRBV7-3 combines with J gene TRBJ2-1, with TRBD1 matching over 7 bases. The V gene's germline CDR1 is SGHTA and CDR2 FQGTGA. The CDR3 has 14 residues. J was trimmed by 7 bases and V by 5 bases; bases with no gene match: 8. The CDR3 is CASSQTGLKNEQFF. CDR3 sequence (DNA): TGTGCCAGCAGCCAGACAGGGTTGAAGAATGAGCAGTTCTTC.

This chain links TRBV27 with TRBJ2-1; a weak D match, TRBD1 (5 bases). Germline V CDR1 and CDR2: MNHEY, SMNVEV (reference sequence). Trimming stripped 1 base from V and 3 bases from J, with 7 bases between. This CDR3 spans 14 amino acids. The CDR3: CASSLFDSYNEQFF. The CDR3 DNA sequence: TGTGCCAGCAGTTTATTCGACAGCTACAATGAGCAGTTCTTC.

This rearrangement joins TRBV5-1 to TRBJ1-3; 7 bases map to TRBD1. CDR1 is SGHRS and CDR2 is YFSETQ in the germline V gene. The V gene end was trimmed by 2 bases and the J gene end by 3 bases; junction bases not matched to a gene: 5. This CDR3 has 15 residues. CDR3 nucleotide sequence: TGCGCCAGCAGCTTAACAGGGGCGGTTGGAAACACCATATATTTT. Translated: CASSLTGAVGNTIYF.

The V and J genes are TRBV5-1 and TRBJ2-7; 14 nucleotides line up with TRBD2. Germline loops: CDR1 SGHRS, CDR2 YFSETQ. J lost 6 bases, V lost 3 bases, and 20 bases had no gene match. CDR3 length equals 20 residues. This CDR3 is CASSWGELGLAGALKGEQYF. Here the CDR3 DNA reads TGCGCCAGCAGCTGGGGCGAACTGGGACTAGCGGGGGCCCTTAAGGGCGAGCAGTACTTC. Together with reference TRBV5-1 and TRBJ2-7, the CDR3 gives the full variable domain: KAGVTQTPRYLIKTRGQQVTLSCSPISGHRSVSWYQQTPGQGLQFLFEYFSETQRNKGNFPGRFSGRQFSNSRSEMNVSTLELGDSALYLCASSWGELGLAGALKGEQYFGPGTRLTVT.